A single T cell receptor (beta chain) is shown here with its context. Its cognate antigen is unknown. The source of the sample is a study of blood T cells in healthy people across ages. Whole-study findings and limits: More naive CD4+ cells and higher diversity were found in long-lived than in aged donors. Strong correlation linked observed beta diversity and percent naive T cells.

Sample-barcoded 5' priming and a J-beta primer mix drove a second PCR of about 7 to 12 cycles. A single record per CDR3 protein comes from TCRdb applying MiXCR to the 5' RACE reads. Among approximately 800,000 distinct CDR3 sequences listed, 60% to 80% were seen once. The length of the CDR3 is 13 residues. The germline CDR1 and CDR2 sequences are LGHDT and YNNKEL (reference sequence). The V end lost 0 bases, the J end lost 13 bases, and 13 bases lay between the germline ends. This receptor was obtained from a man under 40 in good health. The specimen sequenced was blood. The chain combines TRBV3-1 with TRBJ2-1; no definite D call. CDR3 sequence: CASSQEVAVGQFF. CDR3 DNA sequence: TGTGCCAGCAGCCAAGAAGTCGCGGTGGGCCAGTTCTTC.